This T cell receptor (beta chain) was sequenced for a study of T cell repertoires in cytomegalovirus infection. V lost 2 bases, J lost 6 bases, and 11 bases lay in between. This CDR3 has 14 residues. Germline V gene sequence: CDR1 MNHEY, CDR2 SVGAGI. A remark on this clonotype: Its matching antigen is unknown.

MiXCR, applied by TCRdb to the reads, yields one record per CDR3 protein. Of approximately 770,000 distinct CDR3 sequences in the sample, almost 30% were seen once. Study-wide findings and caveats: HLA-C-restricted TCR beta clonotypes specific for CMV led the ex vivo response. Cumulative frequency of public TCR beta families picked out carriers of CMV plus the relevant HLA.

This material consisted of cultured CD8+ T cells from PBMCs, taken from culture after CMV antigen stimulation. This chain links TRBV6-5 with TRBJ1-5; perhaps TRBD1 as D (6 bases). The clonotype originates from a human donor in good health (CMV status not recorded). Some clones in this sample may be carry-over from other donors' samples. This CDR3 is CASSYGRGIQPQHF. The CDR3 DNA is TGTGCCAGCAGTTACGGGAGGGGGATTCAGCCCCAGCATTTT.